The 18 T cell receptor beta chains given below trace back to one sample, sequenced in a study of T cells in Graves' hyperthyroidism and ophthalmopathy. Amplified TCR beta CDR3 regions derived from RNA transcripts. When the TCR CDR3 underwent first-round RT-PCR, the HTBI primer set was used. TCRdb reanalysed the multiplex PCR reads using MiXCR and keeps one entry per CDR3 protein. The sample has 540,000 or so distinct CDR3 sequences; around 14% are singletons. Sequenced: blood. The receptors shown here come from a woman in her 30s with Graves' hyperthyroidism.

This clonotype was counted at least ten times. The J gene is TRBJ2-1, the V gene TRBV30; 8 bases agree with TRBD2. Trimming cost V 8 bases and J 8 bases; bases outside gene matches: 14. This CDR3 contains 14 residues. CDR1 and CDR2 (germline): GTSNPN, SVGIG (reference sequence). CDR3 bases: TGTGCCGAAAGCGCGGGACTAGTTCCGGATGAGCAGTTCTTC. This sequence encodes CAESAGLVPDEQFF.

The chain links TRBV7-9 to TRBJ2-1; maybe TRBD2 (6 bases). With 5 bases removed from V and 15 bases from J, the gap between germline ends came to 20 bases. The CDR3 sequence is 13 residues long. Germline assignment: CDR1 SEHNR and CDR2 FQNEAQ (reference sequence). CDR3 protein: CASSLTDGRVPFF. DNA for the CDR3: TGTGCCAGCAGCCTGACGGACGGGAGAGTCCCGTTCTTC.

This clonotype turned up a few times. The rearrangement joins TRBV20-1 to TRBJ2-7, with D perhaps matching TRBD2 (6 bases). The CDR3 loop spans 13 amino acids. Trimming took 5 bases from V and 0 from J, leaving 11 bases between them. CDR1 and CDR2 from the germline V gene are DFQATT and SNEGSKA (reference sequence). The CDR3 DNA reads TGCAGTGCTCCCCGGGGGAACTCCTACGAGCAGTACTTC. Translation: CSAPRGNSYEQYF.

The CDR3 loop reads CASSGRSPGGPHGYTF. The DNA for the CDR3 is TGTGCCAGCAGCGGACGTAGTCCAGGGGGCCCTCATGGCTACACCTTC. The chain combines TRBV9 with TRBJ1-2; 8 positions match TRBD1. The length of the CDR3 is 16 residues. V lost 3 bases to trimming and J lost 6 bases; unmatched junction nucleotides: 13. CDR1 and CDR2 (germline): SGDLS, YYNGEE.

This clonotype was seen repeatedly, ten times or more. The chain is built from TRBV7-2 and TRBJ1-2; 7 positions match TRBD1. J gave up 6 bases and V 1 base, and 8 bases lay outside the gene matches. The CDR3 length is 15 residues. Per the germline V gene, CDR1 is SGHTA and CDR2 is FQGNSA. The CDR3 loop reads CASSLGFRDRDGYTF. The DNA of the CDR3 is TGTGCCAGCAGCTTAGGCTTCCGGGACAGAGATGGCTACACCTTC.

V is TRBV20-1 and J is TRBJ1-1; 7 bases are a match to TRBD1. V shed 6 bases, J shed 2 bases, and the junction held 9 bases outside the gene matches. Germline V gives CDR1 DFQATT, CDR2 SNEGSKA (reference sequence). The CDR3 contains 14 residues. The CDR3 DNA is TGCAGTGCCCCCAGGGGGGGGGTCAACACTGAAGCTTTCTTT. Amino acids: CSAPRGGVNTEAFF.

This clonotype was detected a few times. The chain links TRBV20-1 to TRBJ2-3; tentative D call: TRBD2 (5 bases). The CDR3 is 15 amino acids. Trimming left V 3 bases short and J 0 bases short, with 13 bases between. In germline, CDR1 is DFQATT, CDR2 SNEGSKA (reference sequence). CDR3 coding DNA: TGCAGTGCTAGGGAGGCATACTCTAGCACAGATACGCAGTATTTT. Its translation is CSAREAYSSTDTQYF.

In its sample, this clonotype was seen a few times. As DNA, the CDR3 is TGTGCCAGCAGCCCGGGACAAGTCGTTGGCTACACCTTC. This translates into CASSPGQVVGYTF. The chain combines TRBV12-3 or TRBV12-4 with TRBJ1-2, with D perhaps TRBD1 (6 bases). This CDR3 region has 13 residues. V dropped 6 bases and J dropped 7 bases, with 15 bases sitting between them.

The genes are TRBV5-1 and TRBJ2-7; 14 nucleotides line up with TRBD2. Germline V lookup: CDR1 SGHRS, CDR2 YFSETQ. V gave up 4 bases and J gave up 6 bases; unmatched junction bases: 12. The CDR3 sequence is 17 residues long. The DNA for the CDR3 is TGCGCCAGCAGCGTGTTACCGGGACTAGCGGGAGTACGCGAGCAGTACTTC. Translating it yields CASSVLPGLAGVREQYF.

The J gene is TRBJ1-5, the V gene TRBV15, with D uncertain. V was clipped by 0 bases and J by 3 bases, with 12 bases between them. The CDR3 runs to 16 residues. Germline V gene sequence: CDR1 LNHNV, CDR2 YYDKDF (reference sequence). Here the CDR3 DNA reads TGTGCCACCAGCAGAGATGGGAACAGCGTCAATCAGCCCCAGCATTTT. Protein: CATSRDGNSVNQPQHF.

This clonotype was found many times. The V gene is TRBV3-1, the J gene TRBJ1-1; 7 positions match TRBD1. After removal of 1 base from V and 8 bases from J, the junction contained 4 bases not matched to a gene. The CDR3 totals 13 residues. Germline V CDR1 and CDR2: LGHDT, YNNKEL (reference sequence). CDR3 bases: TGTGCCAGCAGCCAAGTAGGGGACAGCGAAGCTTTCTTT. The encoded protein is CASSQVGDSEAFF.

The gene calls are TRBV5-1 and TRBJ2-2; 7 positions match TRBD1. V gave up 4 bases and J gave up 4 bases; unmatched junction bases: 7. The CDR3 is 15 amino acids. The V gene's germline CDR1 is SGHRS and CDR2 YFSETQ. In nucleotides, the CDR3 is TGCGCCAGCAGCCTTACAGGGGATGGCACCGGGGAGCTGTTTTTT. This sequence encodes CASSLTGDGTGELFF.

This clonotype was recorded many times. V and J are TRBV29-1 and TRBJ2-1, with D perhaps given as TRBD1 or TRBD2 (5 bases each). Germline V CDR1 and CDR2: SQVTM, ANQGSEA. Trimming pared 1 base from V and 3 bases from J, leaving 16 bases between. The CDR3 loop spans 16 amino acids. The CDR3 region is CSVEGGAATYYNEQFF. In nucleotides, the CDR3 is TGCAGCGTTGAAGGAGGGGCGGCCACTTACTACAATGAGCAGTTCTTC.

This clonotype was seen only a few times. The rearrangement links TRBV6-1 to TRBJ2-1; 9 nucleotides agree with TRBD2. The CDR3 spans 16 residues. Germline V gives CDR1 MNHNS, CDR2 SASEGT. V was clipped by 5 bases and J by 7 bases; unmatched bases: 12. DNA for the CDR3: TGTGCCAGCAGTTATATTGCCGGGACTAGCATGAATGAGCAGTTCTTC. Residues: CASSYIAGTSMNEQFF.

This clonotype has at least ten counts. A junction end diverges from the germline sequence, so it may reflect a read error. The rearrangement uses TRBV28 and TRBJ2-7; 7 positions match TRBD2. In germline, CDR1 is MDHEN, CDR2 SYDVKM. The CDR3 totals 16 residues. The CDR3 coding sequence is TGTGCCAGCAGTATATGGGGGAGGGCAGCGAGCTACGAGCAGTACTTC. It translates to CASSIWGRAASYEQYF.

This clonotype was seen a few times. The J gene is TRBJ2-2, the V gene TRBV11-2, with 12 nucleotides matching TRBD2. The CDR3 spans 21 residues. Trimming cost V 0 bases and J 0 bases; bases outside gene matches: 11. Germline V gene data show CDR1 as SGHAT and CDR2 as FQNNGV. The CDR3 nucleotides read TGTGCCAGCAGCTTAGAACGCCCCAGACTAGCGGGAGCCCCGAACACCGGGGAGCTGTTTTTT. Protein sequence: CASSLERPRLAGAPNTGELFF.

This clonotype occurred many times. The chain couples TRBV6-1 to TRBJ1-3; D uncertain. The CDR3 covers 15 residues. Per germline, CDR1 MNHNS and CDR2 SASEGT. Between the trimmed V and J ends, which lost 6 bases and 0 bases, there was a span of 12 bases. The CDR3 nucleotides are TGTGCCAGCAGCCTTACAGTTCCCTCTGGAAACACCATATATTTT. It codes for CASSLTVPSGNTIYF.

This chain connects TRBV12-3 or TRBV12-4 to TRBJ1-5; perhaps TRBD1 as D (6 bases). The CDR3 sequence is 14 residues long. Trimming shortened V by 3 bases and J by 7 bases, and 13 bases separated the two germline ends. This CDR3 reads CASSFGGGDQPQHF. The CDR3 nucleotides read TGTGCCAGCAGTTTTGGTGGGGGCGACCAGCCCCAGCATTTT.